These 27 T cell receptor beta chains came from one sample sequenced in a study of OX40 agonist ivuxolimab in advanced cancers. The data were produced by immunoSEQ multiplex PCR, yet TCRdb's version contains in-frame clones alone and is incomplete. The table includes tens of thousands of clones, roughly 90% detected once. The sequencing here drew on CD4+ or CD8+ T cells sorted from blood, taken in a trial of the OX40 agonist ivuxolimab. Source of these receptors: an adult with an advanced solid tumor such as melanoma, head and neck, liver or kidney cancer.

This sequence joins TRBV5-1 and TRBJ1-3; D gene uncertain. Trimming took off 5 bases at V and 2 bases at J, with 14 bases between the two ends. This CDR3 contains 15 residues. CDR1 and CDR2 (germline): SGHRS, YFSETQ. The CDR3 here is CASSRDGETGNTIYF. In DNA, the CDR3 is TGCGCCAGCAGTCGAGACGGAGAGACTGGAAACACCATATATTTT.

The chain links TRBV19 to TRBJ1-4; D gene uncertain. Deletions cut 7 bases from V and 7 bases from J, with 16 bases between. Germline CDR1 LNHDA, CDR2 SQIVND (reference sequence). The CDR3 has 14 residues. Here the CDR3 DNA reads TGTGCCAGTAATGAGGGAGTTCCCCGTGAAAAACTGTTTTTT. Translating it yields CASNEGVPREKLFF.

This chain connects TRBV28 to TRBJ1-1; TRBD1 agrees at 7 bases. Trimming at V came to 4 bases and at J to 4 bases, leaving 9 bases not matched to a gene. The CDR3 sequence is 15 residues long. Per the germline V gene, CDR1 is MDHEN and CDR2 is SYDVKM. CDR3 amino acids: CASSSGGYQGTEAFF. The CDR3 DNA follows: TGTGCCAGCAGTTCAGGGGGGTATCAGGGCACTGAAGCTTTCTTT.

The chain is built from TRBV29-1 and TRBJ2-7, with 12 bases fitting TRBD2. This CDR3 spans 13 amino acids. J gave up 2 bases and V 6 bases, and 2 bases lay outside the gene matches. CDR1 and CDR2 from the germline V gene are SQVTM and ANQGSEA. The CDR3 DNA follows: TGCAGCGTGACTAGCGGGAGACCCTACGAGCAGTACTTC. Translated, it gives CSVTSGRPYEQYF.

This clone was observed a handful of times. Relative to the germline gene, one junction end is altered; a read error may explain this. V gene TRBV28 combines with J gene TRBJ2-7; 7 bases match TRBD2. Germline V gene lookup returns CDR1 MDHEN and CDR2 SYDVKM. The CDR3 is made up of 15 amino acids. In DNA, the CDR3 is TGTGCCAGCAGTTTAATGGCTAGCGGAAGAACCCCCTTATCCTTC. It encodes CASSLMASGRTPLSF.

The V gene is TRBV25-1, the J gene TRBJ2-7; weak D call: TRBD2 (6 bases). Trimming pared 4 bases from V and 4 bases from J, leaving 17 bases between. Germline V gene data show CDR1 as MGHDK and CDR2 as SYGVNS. The CDR3 loop spans 15 amino acids. The CDR3 coding sequence is TGTGCCAGCAGTGGTCAAGGTCGGGGGATTTACGAGCAGTACTTC. Protein: CASSGQGRGIYEQYF.

On this clone itself: This CDR3 is also generated by other DNA sequences in the sample. The rearrangement joins TRBV27 to TRBJ1-1; no firm D call. The CDR3 extends over 13 amino acids. Trimming stripped 0 bases from V and 1 base from J, with 3 bases between. Germline loops: CDR1 MNHEY, CDR2 SMNVEV (reference sequence). CDR3 sequence reads: CASSLSRNTEAFF. The CDR3, as DNA: TGTGCCAGCAGTTTATCGCGGAACACTGAAGCTTTCTTT.

The chain combines TRBV9 with TRBJ1-1, with D perhaps TRBD1 (5 bases). This CDR3 has 14 residues. CDR1 and CDR2 from the germline V gene are SGDLS and YYNGEE. Trimming pared 4 bases from V and 0 bases from J, leaving 10 bases between. CDR3 in DNA: TGTGCCAGCAGCTTTAACAGGATGAACACTGAAGCTTTCTTT. It codes for CASSFNRMNTEAFF.

The V and J genes are TRBV6-4 and TRBJ2-3; D is ambiguous. The CDR3 consists of 15 residues. Trimming left V 8 bases short and J 0 bases short, with 15 bases between. Germline V lookup: CDR1 MRHNA, CDR2 SNTAGT. As DNA, the CDR3 is TGTGCCAGCCGTCTCTCGAGATCTAGCACAGATACGCAGTATTTT. Its translation is CASRLSRSSTDTQYF.

The chain has TRBV5-1 and TRBJ2-5; TRBD2 is a possible D gene (6 bases). The CDR3 is 14 residues long. The V end lost 4 bases, the J end lost 3 bases, and 13 bases lay between the germline ends. CDR1 SGHRS and CDR2 YFSETQ come from the germline V gene. The CDR3 region has the DNA TGCGCCAGCAGCCCTGGGTGGGGGGAAGAGACCCAGTACTTC. Translating gives CASSPGWGEETQYF.

The chain uses TRBV7-2 and TRBJ2-5; D is unresolved. This CDR3 contains 15 residues. Per germline, CDR1 SGHTA and CDR2 FQGNSA. Trimming pared 2 bases from V and 0 bases from J, leaving 10 bases between. The CDR3 region has the DNA TGTGCCAGCAGCTTAATAGTGGGGAACCAAGAGACCCAGTACTTC. This gives the protein CASSLIVGNQETQYF.

This clone was picked up one time. V is TRBV18 and J is TRBJ2-6; the D is unclear. The CDR3 contains 17 residues. Per the germline V gene, CDR1 is KGHSH and CDR2 is LQKENI. Trimming took off 3 bases at V and 0 bases at J, with 12 bases between the two ends. The CDR3 loop reads CASSPAGLPSGANVLTF. CDR3 DNA: TGTGCCAGCTCACCGGCAGGTCTCCCCTCTGGGGCCAACGTCCTGACTTTC.

The V and J genes are TRBV14 and TRBJ2-7; D is perhaps TRBD1 or TRBD2 (5 bases each). Germline V gene lookup returns CDR1 SGHDN and CDR2 FVKESK. The CDR3 is made up of 15 amino acids. The V end lost 4 bases, the J end lost 0 bases, and 13 bases lay between the germline ends. As DNA, the CDR3 is TGTGCCAGCAGCCGGGGACGGATTTCCTCCTACGAGCAGTACTTC. It is translated as CASSRGRISSYEQYF.

The chain employs TRBV28 and TRBJ1-4; D is ambiguous. V was clipped by 4 bases and J by 8 bases, with 11 bases between them. This CDR3 is 13 amino acids long. Germline V lookup: CDR1 MDHEN, CDR2 SYDVKM. CDR3: CASSYALEEKLFF. The CDR3 nucleotides are TGTGCCAGCAGTTATGCCCTGGAAGAAAAACTGTTTTTT.

This chain links TRBV10-3 with TRBJ2-7; 8 nucleotides match TRBD1. This CDR3 has 19 amino acids. Per germline, CDR1 ENHRY and CDR2 SYGVKD. The V segment lost 3 bases and the J segment 0 bases; nucleotides outside the gene matches: 16. CDR3 sequence reads: CAISEPGQDFLATSYEQYF. CDR3 DNA sequence: TGTGCCATCAGTGAACCGGGACAGGATTTTTTAGCGACCTCCTACGAGCAGTACTTC.

The chain recombines TRBV19 with TRBJ2-7; D unresolved. Germline loops: CDR1 LNHDA, CDR2 SQIVND (reference sequence). Trimming removed 3 bases at V and 1 base at J, with 10 bases between. The CDR3 has 14 residues. The chain's CDR3 is CASSMSDRSYEQYF. In DNA, the CDR3 is TGTGCCAGTAGTATGAGCGATCGGTCCTACGAGCAGTACTTC.

The rearrangement uses TRBV5-6 and TRBJ1-3; D is unclear. The germline V and J ends were trimmed by 0 bases and 6 bases, with 1 base remaining between them. Germline CDR1 reads SGHDT; CDR2 reads YYEEEE. The CDR3 extends over 11 amino acids. The CDR3 reads CASSLVNTIYF. The DNA for the CDR3 is TGTGCCAGCAGCTTGGTAAACACCATATATTTT. The full variable domain, completed using reference TRBV5-6 and TRBJ1-3, is DAGVTQSPTHLIKTRGQQVTLRCSPKSGHDTVSWYQQALGQGPQFIFQYYEEEERQRGNFPDRFSGHQFPNYSSELNVNALLLGDSALYLCASSLVNTIYFGEGSWLTVV.

This clone came up once. The gene calls are TRBV7-9 and TRBJ2-5, with a possible D match to TRBD2 (6 bases). The V gene's germline CDR1 is SEHNR and CDR2 FQNEAQ (reference sequence). Trimming took 3 bases from V and 5 from J, leaving 10 bases between them. The CDR3 runs to 13 residues. The DNA of the CDR3 is TGTGCCAGCAGCTTGGGGCTAGCGGAGACCCAGTACTTC. Encoded protein: CASSLGLAETQYF.

CDR3 sequence reads: CASSNLYGEQFF. The CDR3 nucleotides read TGTGCCAGCAGTAACCTATACGGTGAGCAGTTCTTC. V is TRBV28 and J is TRBJ2-1; D gene unclear. Trimming removed 5 bases from V and 9 bases from J, with 11 bases in between. From germline, CDR1 is MDHEN and CDR2 SYDVKM. This CDR3 has 12 amino acids.

The chain has TRBV11-3 and TRBJ2-7, with 7 bases lining up with TRBD1. Germline CDR1 and CDR2: SGHNT and YENEEA. V dropped 6 bases and J dropped 2; count of bases not matched to a gene: 16. The CDR3 is 17 amino acids. The DNA for the CDR3 is TGTGCCAGCAGTTCGGGACAGCCCCTCTCGCGCGCCTACGAGCAGTACTTC. Its protein product is CASSSGQPLSRAYEQYF.

The rearrangement joins TRBV5-5 to TRBJ2-4; tentatively, D is TRBD1 (6 bases). CDR1 SGHKS and CDR2 YYEKEE come from the germline V gene (reference sequence). The CDR3 sequence is 15 residues long. V dropped 5 bases and J dropped 2 bases, with 14 bases sitting between them. Written as DNA, the CDR3 is TGTGCCAGCAGGATGTACAGGGACCCCAAAAACATTCAGTACTTC. This encodes CASRMYRDPKNIQYF.

The chain is built from TRBV7-2 and TRBJ2-3, with 10 positions matching TRBD2. V trimming: 1 base; J trimming: 3 bases; junction bases outside the gene matches: 4. Germline CDR1 and CDR2: SGHTA and FQGNSA. The CDR3 contains 16 residues. DNA for the CDR3: TGTGCCAGCAGCTTAGGGTCTAGCGGGAGAACAGATACGCAGTATTTT. It specifies CASSLGSSGRTDTQYF.

The gene calls are TRBV2 and TRBJ2-3; D gene uncertain. The CDR3 consists of 14 residues. Germline assignment: CDR1 SNHLY and CDR2 FYNNEI. V was pared by 7 bases and J by 7 bases, with 18 bases between. CDR3 amino acids: CASTVGGPTHTQYF. The CDR3 DNA sequence: TGTGCCAGCACTGTGGGCGGCCCCACCCATACGCAGTATTTT.

The chain recombines TRBV4-1 with TRBJ2-5; 9 bases are a match to TRBD2. The length of the CDR3 is 16 residues. The germline V gene encodes CDR1 MGHRA and CDR2 YSYEKL. Trimming took 3 bases from V and 4 from J; bases not matched to a gene: 9. The DNA for the CDR3 is TGCGCCAGCAGCCAGAGCCAGGTGACTAGCGGAGAGACCCAGTACTTC. Protein sequence: CASSQSQVTSGETQYF.

This chain joins TRBV4-1 and TRBJ1-4; D unclear. Trimming stripped 1 base from V and 5 bases from J, with 8 bases between. CDR3 size: 14 residues. The germline gives CDR1 MGHRA, CDR2 YSYEKL. CDR3 amino acids: CASSQGPVNEKLFF. The CDR3 nucleotides read TGCGCCAGCAGCCAAGGGCCAGTCAATGAAAAACTGTTTTTT.

The chain joins TRBV30 to TRBJ2-6, with TRBD2 as a possible D gene (6 bases). There are 16 residues in the CDR3. Germline V gives CDR1 GTSNPN, CDR2 SVGIG (reference sequence). Trimming shortened V by 6 bases and J by 0 bases, and 15 bases separated the two germline ends. The CDR3 bases are TGTGCCTGTGCCGGGACTCCGAGCTCTGGGGCCAACGTCCTGACTTTC. It translates to CACAGTPSSGANVLTF.

This chain joins TRBV5-1 and TRBJ1-1, with D maybe TRBD1 (5 bases). V was pared by 4 bases and J by 4 bases, with 23 bases between. CDR3 size: 17 residues. Germline V gene sequence: CDR1 SGHRS, CDR2 YFSETQ. CDR3 residues: CASSRGGTAAASTEAFF. The CDR3 nucleotides are TGCGCCAGCAGCCGGGGCGGCACCGCGGCGGCGAGCACTGAAGCTTTCTTT.